A single sample gave rise to the 8 T cell receptor beta chains below, sequenced in a study of a mutant IDH1 vaccine in newly diagnosed glioma. Measured with immunoSEQ multiplex PCR; TCRdb has only the in-frame clones, and not every one. The table has tens of thousands of clones, about four fifths seen once; the top ten hold about 3%. The time point: week 35, safety follow-up. One vaccine dose held 300 ug of mutant IDH1 20-mer peptide and came with topical imiquimod. These receptors have no identified antigens. Sequencing was performed on PBMCs, taken from a glioma patient whose treatment included an IDH1 peptide vaccine. The receptors originated from a middle-aged man with glioma. Some clones in this sample may be carry-over from other donors' samples.

V usage is TRBV5-1 and J usage is TRBJ2-2, with 12 bases lining up with TRBD2. Germline loops: CDR1 SGHRS, CDR2 YFSETQ. The CDR3 is made up of 18 amino acids. J lost 7 bases, V lost 0 bases, and 10 bases had no gene match. The DNA of the CDR3 is TGCGCCAGCAGCTTGGCCGCTAGCGGGGGGGCCGTTAGCGGGGAGCTGTTTTTT. This encodes CASSLAASGGAVSGELFF.

This clone was recorded a few times. J is TRBJ1-1 and V is TRBV4-2; maybe TRBD1 (5 bases). Germline V gene sequence: CDR1 LGHNA, CDR2 YNFKEQ. This CDR3 is built from 13 residues. V lost 4 bases, J lost 10 bases, and 16 bases lay in between. CDR3 sequence reads: CASSLQAGLGAFF. The CDR3 nucleotides are TGTGCCAGCAGCCTCCAGGCGGGGCTTGGAGCTTTCTTT.

This clone was seen more than once but under ten times. The V call is TRBV18, the J call TRBJ1-4; 10 positions agree with TRBD1. Germline CDR1 is KGHSH and CDR2 is LQKENI. CDR3 length: 15 amino acids. With V trimmed by 4 bases and J by 5 bases, 4 bases remained unmatched. CDR3 bases: TGTGCCAGCTCACGTGGGACAGGGGAAAATGAAAAACTGTTTTTT. It is translated as CASSRGTGENEKLFF.

This chain uses TRBV10-3 with TRBJ2-2, with D tentatively TRBD1 (5 bases). This CDR3 is built from 14 residues. CDR1 is ENHRY and CDR2 is SYGVKD in the germline V gene. The V end was cut by 4 bases, the J end by 7 bases, with 13 bases between. The CDR3 loop is CAISGRVLNGELFF. The CDR3 DNA reads TGTGCCATCAGTGGCAGGGTGCTGAACGGGGAGCTGTTTTTT.

The chain combines TRBV14 with TRBJ1-4, with D unclear. This CDR3 comprises 16 residues. Germline values: CDR1 SGHDN, CDR2 FVKESK. V was trimmed by 1 base and J by 4 bases, leaving 13 bases between them. The CDR3 DNA reads TGTGCCAGCAGCCAAGTCTCGCCAGGATTTAATGAAAAACTGTTTTTT. Its translation: CASSQVSPGFNEKLFF.

The chain joins TRBV10-3 to TRBJ1-4, with 9 bases aligning to TRBD1. This CDR3 comprises 16 residues. V lost 0 bases and J lost 6; bases outside the gene matches: 5. The germline gives CDR1 ENHRY, CDR2 SYGVKD. The DNA of the CDR3 is TGTGCCATCAGTGAGTCGATGGGACAGGGCGATGAAAAACTGTTTTTT. It translates to CAISESMGQGDEKLFF.

V gene TRBV6-6 combines with J gene TRBJ2-7; D call uncertain. The length of the CDR3 is 14 residues. With 1 base removed from V and 0 bases from J, the gap between germline ends came to 7 bases. From germline, CDR1 is MNHNY and CDR2 SVGAGI (reference sequence). CDR3 bases: TGTGCCAGCAGTTACTATGCCGGCTCCTACGAGCAGTACTTC. It yields the protein CASSYYAGSYEQYF.

The V and J genes are TRBV7-3 and TRBJ2-1; D is perhaps TRBD2 (6 bases). The CDR3 length is 15 residues. V lost 1 base and J 2 bases, leaving 9 bases between the germline ends. The germline CDR1 and CDR2 sequences are SGHTA and FQGTGA. The CDR3 is CASSLIGGTYNEQFF. CDR3 in DNA: TGTGCCAGCAGCTTAATTGGGGGGACCTACAATGAGCAGTTCTTC.